This T cell receptor beta chain was sequenced for a study of T cells after yellow fever vaccination (dated by TCRdb to the late 2010s). In the study overall: Libraries from fractions with low cell numbers were prepared with the SMART-Seq v4 Ultra Low Input RNA kit. Blood samples were taken at several timepoints before and after primary and secondary immunization, and bulk PBMC replicates and cell subsets were isolated. To track T-cell clones before and after primary and booster YFV17D yellow fever vaccination, bulk TCR alpha and beta repertoires were sequenced longitudinally. The cohort comprised two healthy male donors, one aged 18 to 29 and one aged 30 to 40 years.

Points on this clonotype: Its specific antigen is unknown. No clone much larger than this one lies a single base away; base qualities are absent.

Reading the germline V gene gives CDR1 LGHNA and CDR2 YSLEER. The CDR3, cysteine through phenylalanine, is 14 amino acids long. Here the CDR3 DNA is all that survives: 42 bases in frame from base 1. V has 1 base trimmed and J has 6 bases trimmed; junction bases matching no gene number 1. The sample's treatment or condition label, in plain terms: live attenuated yellow fever vaccine strain. PBMCs were isolated from peripheral blood using a standard Ficoll-Paque protocol. CD4 and CD8 T-cell fractions were isolated with Dynabeads CD4 and CD8 positive selection kits. TriZol was used to extract RNA from bulk PBMCs, CD4 and CD8 fractions, and dextramer-positive and dextramer-negative fractions. General findings and caveats noted by the study authors: Because abundant contaminating clonotypes from the bulk population could be contained in FACS-sorted repertoires, computational filtering was required. A small share of clonotypes occurred in both CD4 and CD8 compartments, likely arising from convergent recombination. Because the study included only a couple of donors, the extent to which the findings can be generalized is limited. Compared with the primary T-cell response, the secondary T-cell response was weaker but faster, peaking on day 5 rather than day 15. After the booster, most of the clones that had expanded following primary vaccination were detected again (almost 98% of CD4 and around 88% of CD8), which suggests that memory was broadly maintained.

TCR cDNA was made using 5'RACE template switching, a step that added a universal primer site and unique molecular identifiers. cDNA synthesis was primed from both the TCR alpha and TCR beta constant segments. Two PCR steps were used to amplify libraries, with sample barcodes and sequencing adapters being added in the second step. Sequencing of libraries was done on Illumina HiSeq 2500 (2x100 bp) or NovaSeq (2x150 bp). On the authors' methods: MIGEC handled demultiplexing of reads and collapsing into UMI consensus sequences, while MiXCR performed V(D)J alignment. Vaccine-responding clonotypes were identified with edgeR using replicate PBMC samples, with FDR below 0.01 and a log2 fold change above 5 up to day 15 being required. Bulk clonotypes were assigned CD4 or CD8 identity according to which sequenced CD4 or CD8 repertoire held them at higher abundance. TCRdb applied fastp at Q25 and MiXCR to the public reads, then kept only in-frame beta chains. Each record represents a unique CDR3 protein, reported with the most common genes and DNA among its rows. These V and J calls are TCRdb output, not the study's own analysis. The sample table holds 250,000 to 300,000 distinct CDR3 sequences, of which approximately 13% were seen once. Less than 0.55% of the sample is in the top ten clones.

The chain uses TRBV4-3 and TRBJ2-3, with TRBD2 identical over 10 junction bases. The sample in question was CD4+ T cells sorted from PBMCs, obtained 45 days after the yellow fever booster vaccination. This clonotype was sampled from a young man who received the YFV17D yellow fever vaccine. The nucleotides read TGCGCCAGCAGCCAAGCGGGACTAGCGGATACGCAGTATTTT. This encodes CASSQAGLADTQYF.